A selection of T cell receptor beta chains follows, all from one sample in a study of T cells in Graves' hyperthyroidism and ophthalmopathy. A single record per CDR3 protein comes from TCRdb applying MiXCR to the multiplex PCR reads. This sample has about 380,000 distinct CDR3 sequences, with about 14% found just once. The sequencing sample was made of blood. The source of these receptors is a woman aged 55-69 years with Graves' hyperthyroidism. Both conserved end residues are part of each CDR3. The D gene is left open where the match is weak. Clone size is stated in some rows and not others, as once, few, many or a class when expanded.

NA	NA	TRBV6-1	TRBJ2-3	TGTGCCAGCGGCCCTCAACCCAGCACAGATACGCAGTATTTT	CASGPQPSTDTQYF
NA	many	TRBV30	TRBJ1-1	TGTGCCTGGAGTGTAGGGACGGCAGAAGCTTTCTTT	CAWSVGTAEAFF
TRBD1	many	TRBV11-2	TRBJ2-7	TGTGCCAGCAGCGCACTACAGGGGAAGGCCCACGAGCAGTACTTC	CASSALQGKAHEQYF
NA	many	TRBV3-1	TRBJ2-7	TGTGCCAGCAGCCGCTCCGCCTACGAGCAGTACTTC	CASSRSAYEQYF
NA	many	TRBV11-2	TRBJ2-3	TGTGCCAGCAGCTTAAACAGGAAAAGCGATACGCAGTATTTT	CASSLNRKSDTQYF
TRBD1	NA	TRBV27	TRBJ1-2	TGTGCCAGCAGTTTATATGGACAGGGGATGAACTATGGCTACACCTTC	CASSLYGQGMNYGYTF
NA	NA	TRBV6-1	TRBJ2-7	TGTGCCAGCAGTCCCCGGGACGCCGCGGGGCGACAGTACTTC	CASSPRDAAGRQYF
TRBD1	many	TRBV12-3/TRBV12-4	TRBJ2-7	TGTGCCAGCAGTTGGGAATGGGGGACAGGGGAGCTCGAGCAGTACTTC	CASSWEWGTGELEQYF
NA	NA	TRBV5-1	TRBJ2-1	TGCGCCAGCAGCTTGGAATCCGCCTCCTACAATGAGCAGTTCTTC	CASSLESASYNEQFF
NA	few	TRBV19	TRBJ1-6	TGTGCCAGTAACCCTTCGAGGAATTCACCCCTCCACTTT	CASNPSRNSPLHF
TRBD1	NA	TRBV6-1	TRBJ1-2	TGTGCCAGCAGTACGGACAGGCGGTACTATGGCTACACCTTC	CASSTDRRYYGYTF
TRBD1	many	TRBV7-8	TRBJ2-7	TGTGCCAGCAGCTGGGACAGGAAGAACTACGAGCAGTACTTC	CASSWDRKNYEQYF
TRBD2	few	TRBV20-1	TRBJ2-1	TGCAGTGCTTGGGGGGGGACTAGCGGATACCAAGAGACCCAGTTCTTC	CSAWGGTSGYQETQFF
TRBD1	many	TRBV4-1	TRBJ2-5	TGCGCCAGCAGTCAAAGGGACAGGGAAAAAGAGACCCAGTACTTC	CASSQRDREKETQYF
NA	NA	TRBV11-3	TRBJ2-2	TGTGCCAGCAGCTTTAGCGCGTCGAACACCGGGGAGCTGTTTTTT	CASSFSASNTGELFF
NA	many	TRBV6-2/TRBV6-3	TRBJ1-2	TGTGCCAGCAGTTCGCCGGAGAACTATGGCTACACCTTC	CASSSPENYGYTF
NA	many	TRBV6-2/TRBV6-3	TRBJ1-2	TGTGCCAGCGGGAGAGGGGCGACCCTCTATGGCTACACCTTC	CASGRGATLYGYTF
NA	many	TRBV11-2	TRBJ1-2	TGTGCCAGCAGCCCCTGGACAGACTTCTATGGCTACACCTTC	CASSPWTDFYGYTF
TRBD2	many	TRBV5-4	TRBJ2-1	TGTGCCAGCAGCTTATCCATAGCGGGCCCTCACAATGAGCAGTTCTTC	CASSLSIAGPHNEQFF
NA	many	TRBV18	TRBJ1-2	TGTGCCAGCTCACCACGGGAAGGGCATGGCTACACCTTC	CASSPREGHGYTF
NA	many	TRBV5-1	TRBJ2-3	TGCGCCAGCAGCTCGCGGAGTTCCCCAGATACGCAGTATTTT	CASSSRSSPDTQYF
NA	many	TRBV18	TRBJ2-2	TGTGCCAGCTCACCACAGGGTCTTAACACCGGGGAGCTGTTTTTT	CASSPQGLNTGELFF
NA	NA	TRBV5-1	TRBJ2-3	TGCGCCAGCAGCTATGGAGATCTCACAGATACGCAGTATTTT	CASSYGDLTDTQYF
NA	many	TRBV2	TRBJ1-4	TGTGCCAGCAGTGAAGGCCCCAGGGCAGGACTGCAAACTAATGAAAAACTGTTTTTT	CASSEGPRAGLQTNEKLFF
NA	many	TRBV24-1	TRBJ1-1	TGTGCCACCAGTGATGGCGGGGGGGGCTTGAACACTGAAGCTTTCTTT	CATSDGGGGLNTEAFF
TRBD1	many	TRBV5-6	TRBJ2-5	TGTGCCAGCAGCGAAACAGGGGTGGGGATGCAAGAGACCCAGTACTTC	CASSETGVGMQETQYF
TRBD1	many	TRBV20-1	TRBJ1-2	TGCAGTGCCACAGGGGCGCACTATGGCTACACCTTC	CSATGAHYGYTF
NA	many	TRBV6-1	TRBJ2-3	TGTGCCAGCAGGCTTACCACCACAGATACGCAGTATTTT	CASRLTTTDTQYF
TRBD2	NA	TRBV6-4	TRBJ2-1	TGTGCCAGCACTTATCTAGCGGGCAATGAGCAGTTCTTC	CASTYLAGNEQFF
TRBD2	many	TRBV7-2	TRBJ2-5	TGTGCCAGCAGCTTAGCGGGACTAGCGGAAGAGACCCAGTACTTC	CASSLAGLAEETQYF
NA	few	TRBV5-5	TRBJ2-1	TGTGCCAGCAGCCTCCGTGTAGGGAACAATGAGCAGTTCTTC	CASSLRVGNNEQFF
TRBD2	NA	TRBV20-1	TRBJ2-1	TGCAGTGCTAGAGGGTTTACGGGAGGGCCCCTTTTCTTC	CSARGFTGGPLFF
TRBD2	many	TRBV10-1	TRBJ2-3	TGCGCCAGCAGTGAAGCAGGGAGGGCAGATACGCAGTATTTT	CASSEAGRADTQYF
TRBD2	NA	TRBV27	TRBJ2-1	TGTGCCAGCAGTTTCGCGGGAGCAGGGAATGAGCAGTTCTTC	CASSFAGAGNEQFF
TRBD1	NA	TRBV29-1	TRBJ2-1	TGCAGCGGGGGACAGGGGGCTTATGAGCAGTTCTTC	CSGGQGAYEQFF
TRBD1	many	TRBV28	TRBJ2-7	TGTGCCAGCAGTCAAGGGGGACAGGGGGTCTACGAGCAGTACTTC	CASSQGGQGVYEQYF
NA	many	TRBV7-3	TRBJ2-2	TGTGCCAGCAGCTCCGGACTTTCCACCGGGGAGCTGTTTTTT	CASSSGLSTGELFF
TRBD1	NA	TRBV25-1	TRBJ2-5	TGTGCCACCACAGGGGGCCAGGAGACCCAGTACTTC	CATTGGQETQYF
NA	many	TRBV7-9	TRBJ2-5	TGTGCCAGCAGCTTATATAAAGAGACCCAGTACTTC	CASSLYKETQYF
TRBD2	many	TRBV7-6	TRBJ2-3	TGTGCCAGCAGCTTACAGACTAGCGGGTGGGATACGCAGTATTTT	CASSLQTSGWDTQYF
TRBD1	many	TRBV30	TRBJ2-3	TGTGCCTGGGGCACAGGGGTGAGCACAGATACGCAGTATTTT	CAWGTGVSTDTQYF
TRBD1	many	TRBV5-1	TRBJ1-5	TGCGCCAGCAGCCTAGGGACAGGCCCGGGCCCCCAGCATTTT	CASSLGTGPGPQHF
NA	NA	TRBV29-1	TRBJ1-3	TGCAGCGCGAAGGTAGCTGGAAACACCATATATTTT	CSAKVAGNTIYF
NA	NA	TRBV10-1	TRBJ2-2	TGCGCCAGCCGCCACGGGGACACCGGGGAGCTGTTTTTT	CASRHGDTGELFF
NA	NA	TRBV14	TRBJ1-1	TGTGCCAGCAGCCCTTCGATCGGCCGGGCGGGTGAAGCTTTCTTT	CASSPSIGRAGEAFF
TRBD2	few	TRBV6-1	TRBJ2-3	TGTGCCAGCAGTGACCCCTACAGCGGGAGCAGCACAGATACGCAGTATTTT	CASSDPYSGSSTDTQYF
NA	many	TRBV28	TRBJ2-1	TGTGCCAGCAGTTCCTTACCGGGACAATCCTACAATGAGCAGTTCTTC	CASSSLPGQSYNEQFF
NA	NA	TRBV5-1	TRBJ2-3	TGCGCCAGCAGCCAACAGGGACCTAGCACAGATACGCAGTATTTT	CASSQQGPSTDTQYF
TRBD2	NA	TRBV20-1	TRBJ2-1	TGCAGTGCTAGAGATGGGACTAGCGACAATGAGCAGTTCTTC	CSARDGTSDNEQFF
TRBD1	NA	TRBV4-1	TRBJ1-5	TGCGCCAGCAGCCAAGGCAGACAGGGGTATCAGCCCCAGCATTTT	CASSQGRQGYQPQHF
NA	many	TRBV11-2	TRBJ2-3	TGTGCCAGCAGCTCATCACGATCCGATACGCAGTATTTT	CASSSSRSDTQYF
NA	many	TRBV6-6	TRBJ1-1	TGTGCCAGCAGTTACTCGTTACGGCTTATGAACACTGAAGCTTTCTTT	CASSYSLRLMNTEAFF
TRBD1	many	TRBV12-3/TRBV12-4	TRBJ2-1	TGTGCCAGCTCACTCGGACAGGGGGGATACAATGAGCAGTTCTTC	CASSLGQGGYNEQFF
NA	NA	TRBV7-2	TRBJ2-1	TGTGCCAGCAGCTCGGGGATCGTGACGAGGCAGTTCTTC	CASSSGIVTRQFF
NA	many	TRBV11-1	TRBJ2-7	TGTGCCAGCAGCTTATTGGGGATATTGGGCGACGAGCAGTACTTC	CASSLLGILGDEQYF
NA	many	TRBV27	TRBJ2-7	TGTGCCAGCGCAGTTAACAGTTACGAGCAGTACTTC	CASAVNSYEQYF
NA	many	TRBV7-2	TRBJ2-7	TGTGCCAGCAGCTTAGGATTCCCCTACGAGCAGTACTTC	CASSLGFPYEQYF
NA	many	TRBV16	TRBJ1-4	TGTGCCAGCAGCCAATCGGTGGGAGCTAATGAAAAACTGTTTTTT	CASSQSVGANEKLFF